The source of this TCR beta chain is a study of OX40 agonist ivuxolimab in advanced cancers. Study overall: With ivuxolimab, an agonistic anti-OX40 (CD134) antibody, patients were treated. Age averaged around 58 years (range about 23 to 80), and about 86% were male. Three dose-escalation patients had partial responses: one with hepatocellular carcinoma and two with cutaneous melanoma.

Repertoires were generated with immunoSEQ multiplex PCR, while TCRdb's copy carries only in-frame clones and drops some. The sample shows fewer than 100,000 clones, around 83% of them seen only once. People who had autoimmune disease history or systemic immunosuppression were excluded. The germline V gene encodes CDR1 SGHTA and CDR2 FQGNSA. The length of the CDR3 is 17 residues. Trimming left V 4 bases short and J 4 bases short, with 22 bases between. Sequences were derived from CD4+ or CD8+ T cells sorted from blood, sampled in a trial of the OX40 agonist ivuxolimab. The clonotype comes from an adult with an advanced solid tumor such as melanoma, head and neck, liver or kidney cancer. The V gene is TRBV7-2, the J gene TRBJ2-5, with D perhaps matching TRBD1 (6 bases). The CDR3 DNA is TGTGCCAGCAGCTCAGACAGGCCTGTGGTGGTAAGAGAGACCCAGTACTTC. Translated: CASSSDRPVVVRETQYF.